This TCR beta chain emerged from a study of T cells in Graves' hyperthyroidism and ophthalmopathy. Overall study: Before treatment of any kind, peripheral blood was taken at initial diagnosis.

This clonotype was counted many times. The CDR3 is 16 residues long. Trimming left V 0 bases short and J 1 base short, with 13 bases between. Per germline, CDR1 SGHRS and CDR2 YFSETQ. Authors of the study amplified TCR beta CDR3 regions from RNA transcripts. HTBI primers were employed in a first-round RT-PCR of the TCR CDR3. TCRdb fed the multiplex PCR reads into MiXCR, producing one record per CDR3 protein. The table includes around 430,000 distinct CDR3 sequences, approximately 15% detected once. Out of roughly 10 ml of fresh peripheral blood came the PBMCs. This TCR was recovered from a woman between 25 and 40 years old with Graves' hyperthyroidism. The V gene is TRBV5-1, the J gene TRBJ1-1; D may be TRBD1 (6 bases). Input material: blood. The CDR3 nucleotides read TGCGCCAGCAGCTTGGAAGCAGGGGCTAGGAACACTGAAGCTTTCTTT. Translation: CASSLEAGARNTEAFF.